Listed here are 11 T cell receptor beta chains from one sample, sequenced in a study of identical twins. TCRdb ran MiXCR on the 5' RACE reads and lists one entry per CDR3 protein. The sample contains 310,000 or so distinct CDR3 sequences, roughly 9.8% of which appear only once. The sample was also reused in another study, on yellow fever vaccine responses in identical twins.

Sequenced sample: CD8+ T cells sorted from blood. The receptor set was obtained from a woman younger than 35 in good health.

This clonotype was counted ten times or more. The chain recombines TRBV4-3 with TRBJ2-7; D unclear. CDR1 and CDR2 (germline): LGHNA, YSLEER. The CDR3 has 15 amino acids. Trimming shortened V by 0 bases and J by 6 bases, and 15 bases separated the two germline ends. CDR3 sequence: CASSQDVGFASEQYF. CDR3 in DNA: TGCGCCAGCAGCCAAGATGTGGGGTTTGCTTCCGAGCAGTACTTC.

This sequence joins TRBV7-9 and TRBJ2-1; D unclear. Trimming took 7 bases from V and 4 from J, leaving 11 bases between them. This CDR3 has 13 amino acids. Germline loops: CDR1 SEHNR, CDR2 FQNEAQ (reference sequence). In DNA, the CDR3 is TGTGCCAGCAACTCCCCGTTATACAATGAGCAGTTCTTC. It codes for CASNSPLYNEQFF.

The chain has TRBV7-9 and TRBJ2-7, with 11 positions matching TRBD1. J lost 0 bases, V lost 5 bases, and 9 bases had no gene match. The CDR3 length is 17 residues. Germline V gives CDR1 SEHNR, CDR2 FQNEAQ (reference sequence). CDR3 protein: CASSPPGQGASSYEQYF. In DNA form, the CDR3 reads TGTGCCAGCAGCCCCCCCGGACAGGGGGCGAGCTCCTACGAGCAGTACTTC.

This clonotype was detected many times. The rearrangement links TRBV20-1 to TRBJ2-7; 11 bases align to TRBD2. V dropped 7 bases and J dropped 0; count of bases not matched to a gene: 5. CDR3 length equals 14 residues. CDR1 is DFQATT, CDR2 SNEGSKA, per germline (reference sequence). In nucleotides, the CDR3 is TGCAGTGTAGCGGGAGGGGCCCACTCCTACGAGCAGTACTTC. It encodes CSVAGGAHSYEQYF.

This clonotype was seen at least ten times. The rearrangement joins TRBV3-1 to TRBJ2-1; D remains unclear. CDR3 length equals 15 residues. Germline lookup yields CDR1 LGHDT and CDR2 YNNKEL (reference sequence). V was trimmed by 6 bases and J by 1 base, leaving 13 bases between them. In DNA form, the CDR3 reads TGTGCCAGCAGTTTGGCTATAGAATCCTACAATGAGCAGTTCTTC. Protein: CASSLAIESYNEQFF.

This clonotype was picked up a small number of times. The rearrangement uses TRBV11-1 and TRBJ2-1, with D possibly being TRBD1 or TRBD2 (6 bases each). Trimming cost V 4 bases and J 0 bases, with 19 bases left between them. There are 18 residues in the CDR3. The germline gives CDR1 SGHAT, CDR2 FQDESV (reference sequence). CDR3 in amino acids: CASSWPRGQASSYNEQFF. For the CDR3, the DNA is TGTGCCAGCAGCTGGCCCCGGGGGCAGGCCAGCTCCTACAATGAGCAGTTCTTC.

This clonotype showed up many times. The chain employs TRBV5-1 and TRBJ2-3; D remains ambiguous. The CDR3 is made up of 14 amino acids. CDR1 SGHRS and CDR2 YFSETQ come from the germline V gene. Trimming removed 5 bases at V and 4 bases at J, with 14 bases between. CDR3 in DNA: TGCGCCAGCAGATCGGAACATTCCGCAGATACGCAGTATTTT. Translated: CASRSEHSADTQYF.

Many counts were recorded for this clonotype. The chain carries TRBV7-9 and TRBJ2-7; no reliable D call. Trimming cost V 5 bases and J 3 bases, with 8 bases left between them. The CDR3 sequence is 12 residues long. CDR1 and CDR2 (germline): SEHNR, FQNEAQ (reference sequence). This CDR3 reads CASSTDFYEQYF. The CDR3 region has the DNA TGTGCCAGCAGCACAGACTTCTACGAGCAGTACTTC.

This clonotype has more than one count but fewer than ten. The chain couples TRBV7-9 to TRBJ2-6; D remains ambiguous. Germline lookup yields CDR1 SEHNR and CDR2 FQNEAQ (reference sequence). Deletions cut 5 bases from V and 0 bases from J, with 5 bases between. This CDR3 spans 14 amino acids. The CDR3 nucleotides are TGTGCCAGCAGCCCCCCCTCTGGGGCCAACGTCCTGACTTTC. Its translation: CASSPPSGANVLTF.

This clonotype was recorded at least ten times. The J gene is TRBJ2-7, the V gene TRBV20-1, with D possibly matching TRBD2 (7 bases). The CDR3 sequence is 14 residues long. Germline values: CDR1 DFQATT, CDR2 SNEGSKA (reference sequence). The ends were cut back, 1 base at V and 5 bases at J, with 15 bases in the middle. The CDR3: CSARGGGAINEQYF. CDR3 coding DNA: TGCAGTGCTAGAGGGGGGGGGGCCATCAACGAGCAGTACTTC.

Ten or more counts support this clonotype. The CDR3 spells CSVEGGQVSSYEQYF. CDR3 coding DNA: TGCAGCGTTGAAGGTGGACAGGTCAGCTCCTACGAGCAGTACTTC. This chain joins TRBV29-1 and TRBJ2-7, with TRBD1 identical over 7 bases. CDR1 and CDR2 (germline): SQVTM, ANQGSEA. The V gene end was trimmed by 1 base and the J gene end by 0 bases; junction bases not matched to a gene: 6. The CDR3 spans 15 residues.